The clone carrying this T cell receptor (beta chain) has only one observation. Its antigen remains unidentified. This record comes from a study of T cells in localized non-small cell lung cancer. Trimming cost V 1 base and J 3 bases, with 13 bases left between them. Germline V gene lookup returns CDR1 SGHDT and CDR2 YYEEEE. This CDR3 comprises 15 residues. Assay used: immunoSEQ multiplex PCR; TCRdb lists only in-frame clones, some missing. There are 60,000 to 85,000 clones in the sample; roughly 90% occur only once, and just over 20% lies in the top ten. Notes on the study in general: Uninvolved neighboring lung showed the greatest T cell clonality, exceeding tumor. Adjacent lung was found to contain a median about 50 of the top 100 tumor clones. The study linked higher blood T cell density to longer overall survival. Since sequencing was restricted to only one region of the tumor, intratumor heterogeneity remains a possibility.

The clonotype comes from a male donor at least 60 years old with stage III squamous cell lung carcinoma. This material consisted of peripheral blood, taken before any cancer treatment. The genes are TRBV5-6 and TRBJ1-1, with a possible D match to TRBD1 (6 bases). The CDR3 sequence: CASSLSPQGYTEAFF. The CDR3 DNA sequence: TGTGCCAGCAGCTTGTCCCCGCAGGGGTACACTGAAGCTTTCTTT.